This T cell receptor beta chain was found in a study of T cells in Graves' hyperthyroidism and ophthalmopathy. Findings of the study overall: Most clonotypes that expanded in the thyroid above 0.001 also showed up in blood. Model predictions of ophthalmopathy came a median roughly 6.4 months before onset.

Orbital computed tomography and thyroid ultrasound, together with serum TRAb and thyroxine and clinical symptoms, were used for diagnoses. RNA transcripts provided the source from which TCR beta CDR3 regions were amplified. In the first-round RT-PCR of the TCR CDR3, the HTBI primer set was used. MiXCR was run by TCRdb on the multiplex PCR reads, yielding one entry per CDR3 protein. The sample carries around 500,000 distinct CDR3 sequences, 15% to 20% recorded once. About this clonotype itself: Its antigen is unidentified.

The receptor's source is a woman younger than 45 with Graves' ophthalmopathy. The sample consisted of blood.

In DNA, the CDR3 is TGCGCCAGCAGCCAAGATCCAGGGGGCACAGATACGCAGTATTTT. Amino acids: CASSQDPGGTDTQYF. The chain employs TRBV4-1 and TRBJ2-3, with D perhaps TRBD1 (6 bases). Trimming took off 0 bases at V and 1 base at J, with 8 bases between the two ends. The CDR3 covers 15 residues. CDR1 and CDR2 (germline): MGHRA, YSYEKL.